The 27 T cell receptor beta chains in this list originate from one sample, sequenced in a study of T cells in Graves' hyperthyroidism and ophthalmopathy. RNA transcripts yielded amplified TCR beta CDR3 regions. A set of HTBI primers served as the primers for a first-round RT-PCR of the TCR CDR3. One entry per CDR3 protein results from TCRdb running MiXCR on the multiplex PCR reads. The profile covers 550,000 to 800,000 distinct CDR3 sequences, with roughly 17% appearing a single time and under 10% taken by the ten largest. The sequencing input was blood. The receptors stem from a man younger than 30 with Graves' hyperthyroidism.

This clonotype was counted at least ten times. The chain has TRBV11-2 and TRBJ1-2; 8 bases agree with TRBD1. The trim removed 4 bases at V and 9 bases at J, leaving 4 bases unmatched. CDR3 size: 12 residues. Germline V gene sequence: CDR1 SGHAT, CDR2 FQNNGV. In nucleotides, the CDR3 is TGTGCCAGCAGCTGGGGACAGGACCGCTACACCTTC. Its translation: CASSWGQDRYTF.

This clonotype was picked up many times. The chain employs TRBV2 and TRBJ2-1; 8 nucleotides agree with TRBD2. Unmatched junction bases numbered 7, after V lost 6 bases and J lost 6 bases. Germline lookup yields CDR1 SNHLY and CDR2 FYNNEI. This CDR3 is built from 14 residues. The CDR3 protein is CASRGPGRVNEQFF. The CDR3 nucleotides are TGTGCCAGCAGGGGACCCGGGAGGGTCAATGAGCAGTTCTTC.

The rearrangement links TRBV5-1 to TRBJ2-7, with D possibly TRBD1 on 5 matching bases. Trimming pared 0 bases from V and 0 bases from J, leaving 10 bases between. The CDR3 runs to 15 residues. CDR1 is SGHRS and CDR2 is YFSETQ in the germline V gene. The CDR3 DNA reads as TGCGCCAGCAGCTTGGGACAGCCAGTCTCCTACGAGCAGTACTTC. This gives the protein CASSLGQPVSYEQYF.

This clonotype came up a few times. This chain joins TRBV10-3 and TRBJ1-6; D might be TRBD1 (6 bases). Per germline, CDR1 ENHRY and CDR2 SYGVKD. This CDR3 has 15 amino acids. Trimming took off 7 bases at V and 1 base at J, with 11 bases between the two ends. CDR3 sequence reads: CAITRGGSYNSPLHF. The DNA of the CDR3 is TGTGCCATCACCAGGGGAGGATCCTATAATTCACCCCTCCACTTT.

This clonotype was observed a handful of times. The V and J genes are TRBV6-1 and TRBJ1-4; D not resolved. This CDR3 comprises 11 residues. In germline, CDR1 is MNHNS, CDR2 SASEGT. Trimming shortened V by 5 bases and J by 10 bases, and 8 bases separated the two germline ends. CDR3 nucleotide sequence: TGTGCCAGCAGTTCCAACGGAAAACTGTTTTTT. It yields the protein CASSSNGKLFF.

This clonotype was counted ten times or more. This chain's CDR3 is CSARGEREGLSDTQYF. As DNA, the CDR3 is TGCAGTGCTAGAGGGGAGCGGGAGGGCCTCTCAGATACGCAGTATTTT. The J gene is TRBJ2-3, the V gene TRBV20-1, with TRBD2 matching over 10 bases. Germline lookup yields CDR1 DFQATT and CDR2 SNEGSKA (reference sequence). V lost 1 base to trimming and J lost 4 bases; unmatched junction nucleotides: 8. The CDR3 is 16 residues long.

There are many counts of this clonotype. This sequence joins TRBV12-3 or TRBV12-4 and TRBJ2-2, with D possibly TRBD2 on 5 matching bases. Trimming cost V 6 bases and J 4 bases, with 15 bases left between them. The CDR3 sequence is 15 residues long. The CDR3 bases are TGTGCCAGCAGATACCAGAGGGTGAGCACCGGGGAGCTGTTTTTT. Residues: CASRYQRVSTGELFF.

The CDR3 protein is CSDWTSGSPSSYEQYF. The CDR3 region has the DNA TGCAGCGACTGGACTAGCGGGAGCCCCAGCTCCTACGAGCAGTACTTC. The chain recombines TRBV29-1 with TRBJ2-7, with TRBD2 matching 13 bases. Per the germline V gene, CDR1 is SQVTM and CDR2 is ANQGSEA. Germline trimming cut 7 bases from V and 0 bases from J; bases unmatched to any gene: 9. CDR3 length equals 16 residues.

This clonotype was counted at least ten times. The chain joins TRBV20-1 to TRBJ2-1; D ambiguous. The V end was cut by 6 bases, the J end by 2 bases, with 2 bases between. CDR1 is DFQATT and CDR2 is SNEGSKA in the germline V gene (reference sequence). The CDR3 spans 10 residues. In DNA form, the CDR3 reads TGCAGTGCCGCCTACAATGAGCAGTTCTTC. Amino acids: CSAAYNEQFF.

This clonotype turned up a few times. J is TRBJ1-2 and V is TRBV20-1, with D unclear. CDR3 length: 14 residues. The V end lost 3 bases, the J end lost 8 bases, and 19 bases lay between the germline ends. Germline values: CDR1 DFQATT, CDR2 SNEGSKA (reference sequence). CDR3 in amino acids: CSASVYLPDIGYTF. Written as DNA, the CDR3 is TGCAGTGCTAGCGTATACCTCCCCGACATCGGCTACACCTTC.

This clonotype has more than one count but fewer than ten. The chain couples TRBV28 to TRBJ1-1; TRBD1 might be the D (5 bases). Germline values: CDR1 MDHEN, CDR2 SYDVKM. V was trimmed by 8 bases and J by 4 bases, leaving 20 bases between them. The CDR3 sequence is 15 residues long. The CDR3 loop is CASSTRTQGATEAFF. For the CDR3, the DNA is TGTGCCAGCTCGACTCGAACCCAGGGTGCCACTGAAGCTTTCTTT. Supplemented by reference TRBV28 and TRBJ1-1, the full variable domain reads DVKVTQSSRYLVKRTGEKVFLECVQDMDHENMFWYRQDPGLGLRLIYFSYDVKMKEKGDIPEGYSVSREKKERFSLILESASTNQTSMYLCASSTRTQGATEAFFGQGTRLTVV.

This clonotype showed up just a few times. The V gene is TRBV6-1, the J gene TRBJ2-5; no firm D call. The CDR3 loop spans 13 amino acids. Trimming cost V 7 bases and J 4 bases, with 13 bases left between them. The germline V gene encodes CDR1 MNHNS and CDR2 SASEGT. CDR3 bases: TGTGCCAGCACTACCCCTTCGAGAGAGACCCAGTACTTC. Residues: CASTTPSRETQYF.

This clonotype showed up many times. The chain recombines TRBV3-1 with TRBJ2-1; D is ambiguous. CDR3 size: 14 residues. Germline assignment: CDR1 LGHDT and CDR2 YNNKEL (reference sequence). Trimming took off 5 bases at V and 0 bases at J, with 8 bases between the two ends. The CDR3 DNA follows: TGTGCCAGCAGCTCTGTAGGCTCCTACAATGAGCAGTTCTTC. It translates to CASSSVGSYNEQFF.

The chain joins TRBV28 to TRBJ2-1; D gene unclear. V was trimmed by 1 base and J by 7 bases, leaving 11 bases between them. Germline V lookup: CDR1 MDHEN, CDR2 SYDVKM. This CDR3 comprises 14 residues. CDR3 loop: CASSLSPDRNEQFF. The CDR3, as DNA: TGTGCCAGCAGTTTATCGCCAGATAGGAATGAGCAGTTCTTC.

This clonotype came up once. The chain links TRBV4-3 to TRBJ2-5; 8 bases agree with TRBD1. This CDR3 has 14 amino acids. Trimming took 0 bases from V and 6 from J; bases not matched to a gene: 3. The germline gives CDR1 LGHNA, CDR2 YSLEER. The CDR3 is CASSQEAGGKTQYF. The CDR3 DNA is TGCGCCAGCAGCCAAGAGGCAGGGGGCAAGACCCAGTACTTC.

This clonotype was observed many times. CDR3 sequence (DNA): TGTGCCAGCAGTGACAGGGGAGTCGCCACCAATCAGCCCCAGCATTTT. Protein product: CASSDRGVATNQPQHF. The chain combines TRBV2 with TRBJ1-5, with D perhaps matching TRBD1 (6 bases). The V gene lost 3 bases and the J gene lost 3 bases, with 15 bases spanning the gap. The CDR3 contains 16 residues. The germline V gene has CDR1 SNHLY and CDR2 FYNNEI. The complete variable domain, with remaining parts taken from reference TRBV2 and TRBJ1-5, reads EPEVTQTPSHQVTQMGQEVILRCVPISNHLYFYWYRQILGQKVEFLVSFYNNEISEKSEIFDDQFSVERPDGSNFTLKIRSTKLEDSAMYFCASSDRGVATNQPQHFGDGTRLSIL.

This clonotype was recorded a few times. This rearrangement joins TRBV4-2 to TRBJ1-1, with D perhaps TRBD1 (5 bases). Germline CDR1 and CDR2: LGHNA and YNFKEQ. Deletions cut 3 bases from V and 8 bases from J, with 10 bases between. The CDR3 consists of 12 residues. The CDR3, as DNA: TGTGCCAGCAGCCAGGGGCGCGCAGAAGCTTTCTTT. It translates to CASSQGRAEAFF.

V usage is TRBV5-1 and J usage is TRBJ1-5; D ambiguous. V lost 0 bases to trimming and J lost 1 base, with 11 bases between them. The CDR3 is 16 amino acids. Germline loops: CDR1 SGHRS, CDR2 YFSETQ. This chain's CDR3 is CASSLGVGMSNQPQHF. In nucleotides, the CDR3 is TGCGCCAGCAGCTTGGGAGTAGGGATGAGCAATCAGCCCCAGCATTTT.

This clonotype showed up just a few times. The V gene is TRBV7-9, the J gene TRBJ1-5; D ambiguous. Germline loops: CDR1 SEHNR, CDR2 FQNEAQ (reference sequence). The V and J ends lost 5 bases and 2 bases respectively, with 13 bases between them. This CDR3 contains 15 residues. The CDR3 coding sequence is TGTGCCAGCAGCAATAATTACGGAGGCAATCAGCCCCAGCATTTT. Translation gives CASSNNYGGNQPQHF.

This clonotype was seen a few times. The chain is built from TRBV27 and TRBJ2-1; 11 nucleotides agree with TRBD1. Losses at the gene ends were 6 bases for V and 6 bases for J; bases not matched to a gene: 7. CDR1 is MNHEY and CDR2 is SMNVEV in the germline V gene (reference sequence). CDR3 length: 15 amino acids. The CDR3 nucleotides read TGTGCCAGCAGCCTCCGGGACAGGGGGTCCAATGAGCAGTTCTTC. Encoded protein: CASSLRDRGSNEQFF.

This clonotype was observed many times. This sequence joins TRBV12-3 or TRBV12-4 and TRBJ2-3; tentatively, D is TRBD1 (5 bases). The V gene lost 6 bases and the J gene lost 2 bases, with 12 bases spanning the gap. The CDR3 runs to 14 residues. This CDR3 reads CASSSEGATDTQYF. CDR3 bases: TGTGCCAGCAGCTCAGAAGGGGCCACAGATACGCAGTATTTT.

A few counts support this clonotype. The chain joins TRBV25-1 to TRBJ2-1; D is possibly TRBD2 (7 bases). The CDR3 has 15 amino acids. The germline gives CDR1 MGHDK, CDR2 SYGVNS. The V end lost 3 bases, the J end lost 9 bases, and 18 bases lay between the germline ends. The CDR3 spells CASSDTGRGFSEQFF. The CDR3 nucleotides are TGTGCCAGCAGTGATACAGGGAGGGGGTTCAGTGAGCAGTTCTTC.

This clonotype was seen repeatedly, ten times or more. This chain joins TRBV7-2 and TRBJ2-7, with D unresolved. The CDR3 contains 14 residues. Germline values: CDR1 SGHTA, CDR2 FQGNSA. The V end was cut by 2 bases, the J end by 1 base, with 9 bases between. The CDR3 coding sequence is TGTGCCAGCAGCTTATCCGCCCTATCCTACGAGCAGTACTTC. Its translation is CASSLSALSYEQYF.

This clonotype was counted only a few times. This CDR3 reads CAWRPFGTAGSGELFF. The CDR3 DNA sequence: TGTGCCTGGCGACCTTTTGGGACAGCCGGGAGCGGGGAGCTGTTTTTT. This chain joins TRBV30 and TRBJ2-2; a weak D match, TRBD1 (7 bases). CDR1 and CDR2 from the germline V gene are GTSNPN and SVGIG (reference sequence). V gave up 5 bases and J gave up 7 bases, with 23 bases separating them. The CDR3 is made up of 16 amino acids.

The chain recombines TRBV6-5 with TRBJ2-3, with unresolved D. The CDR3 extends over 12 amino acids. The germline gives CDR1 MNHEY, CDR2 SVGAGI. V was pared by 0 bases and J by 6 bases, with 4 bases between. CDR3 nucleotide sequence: TGTGCCAGCAGTTACTCGTGGGATACGCAGTATTTT. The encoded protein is CASSYSWDTQYF.

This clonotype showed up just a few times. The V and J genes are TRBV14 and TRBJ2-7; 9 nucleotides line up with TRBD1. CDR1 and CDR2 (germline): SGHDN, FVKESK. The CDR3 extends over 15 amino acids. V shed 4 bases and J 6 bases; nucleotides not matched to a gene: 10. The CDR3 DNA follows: TGTGCCAGCAGCCCCCTCACGGGACAGGGAAGCGAGCAGTACTTC. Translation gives CASSPLTGQGSEQYF.

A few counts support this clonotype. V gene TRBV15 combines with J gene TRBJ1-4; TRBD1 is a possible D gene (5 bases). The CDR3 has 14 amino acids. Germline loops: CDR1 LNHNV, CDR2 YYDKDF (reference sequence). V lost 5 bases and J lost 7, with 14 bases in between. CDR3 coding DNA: TGTGCCACCAGCCATCACGGGGGTGGTGAAAAACTGTTTTTT. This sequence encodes CATSHHGGGEKLFF.